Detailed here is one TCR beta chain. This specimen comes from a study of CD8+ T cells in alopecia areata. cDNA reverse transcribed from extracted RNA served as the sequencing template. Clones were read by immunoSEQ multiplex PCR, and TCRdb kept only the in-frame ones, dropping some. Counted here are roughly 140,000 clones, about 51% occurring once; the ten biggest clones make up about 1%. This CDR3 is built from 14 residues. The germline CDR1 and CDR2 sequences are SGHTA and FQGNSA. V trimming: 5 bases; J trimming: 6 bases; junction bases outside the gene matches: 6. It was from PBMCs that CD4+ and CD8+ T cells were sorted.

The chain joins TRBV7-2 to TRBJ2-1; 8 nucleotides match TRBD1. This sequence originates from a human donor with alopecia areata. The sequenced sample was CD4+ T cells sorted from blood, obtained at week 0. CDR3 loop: CASSLLTGGNEQFF. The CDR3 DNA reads TGTGCCAGCAGCCTCCTAACAGGGGGCAATGAGCAGTTCTTC.